The 15 T cell receptor beta chains in this list originate from one sample, sequenced in a study of shared clonotypes between healthy human individuals (dated by TCRdb to about 2020). Library prep was done by the immunoSEQ multiplex PCR assay. TCRdb mirrors the immuneACCESS table, restricted to in-frame sequences. Some clones are absent from its copies; in checked studies, under half trace to an unresolved V gene, and the reason for the others is unknown. The sample records about 600,000 clones, 70% to 80% of which are singletons. The ten largest clones capture 12% of the sample. Material for sequencing was PBMCs. All receptors come from a woman in her forties in good health. Some clones in this sample may be carry-over from other donors' samples.

V gene TRBV5-1 combines with J gene TRBJ2-7; 8 nucleotides align to TRBD1. Germline assignment: CDR1 SGHRS and CDR2 YFSETQ. This CDR3 comprises 15 residues. J was trimmed by 5 bases and V by 3 bases; bases with no gene match: 10. The chain's CDR3 is CASSSEGQGSDEQYF. CDR3 bases: TGCGCCAGCAGCTCGGAAGGACAGGGCAGCGACGAGCAGTACTTC. The full variable domain, in which reference TRBV5-1 and TRBJ2-7 provide the parts outside the CDR3, is KAGVTQTPRYLIKTRGQQVTLSCSPISGHRSVSWYQQTPGQGLQFLFEYFSETQRNKGNFPGRFSGRQFSNSRSEMNVSTLELGDSALYLCASSSEGQGSDEQYFGPGTRLTVT.

This clone was found a few times. The chain joins TRBV28 to TRBJ2-2; TRBD2 matches 9 bases. V was clipped by 5 bases and J by 4 bases; unmatched bases: 5. Germline V gives CDR1 MDHEN, CDR2 SYDVKM. This CDR3 has 15 residues. CDR3: CASSPGLARTGELFF. The CDR3, as DNA: TGTGCCAGCAGTCCGGGACTAGCTCGCACCGGGGAGCTGTTTTTT. Together with reference TRBV28 and TRBJ2-2, the CDR3 gives the full variable domain: DVKVTQSSRYLVKRTGEKVFLECVQDMDHENMFWYRQDPGLGLRLIYFSYDVKMKEKGDIPEGYSVSREKKERFSLILESASTNQTSMYLCASSPGLARTGELFFGEGSRLTVL.

The count of this clone is one. This chain uses TRBV4-2 with TRBJ1-2; D gene unclear. Trimming removed 1 base from V and 2 bases from J, with 8 bases in between. Per germline, CDR1 LGHNA and CDR2 YNFKEQ. There are 14 residues in the CDR3. For the CDR3, the DNA is TGTGCCAGCAGCCAAGGCATTATCAACTATGGCTACACCTTC. It codes for CASSQGIINYGYTF.

The chain links TRBV19 to TRBJ2-7, with D possibly called TRBD1 or TRBD2 (5 bases each). Trimming took 6 bases from V and 4 from J, leaving 16 bases between them. Germline V gene sequence: CDR1 LNHDA, CDR2 SQIVND (reference sequence). The CDR3 is 14 residues long. The DNA for the CDR3 is TGTGCCAGTAGCTACCCCGGGGCGGCGTACGAGCAGTACTTC. Translating it yields CASSYPGAAYEQYF.

The J gene is TRBJ2-5, the V gene TRBV28; a possible D gene is TRBD2 (6 bases). Looked up from germline, CDR1 is MDHEN and CDR2 is SYDVKM. The CDR3 is 15 residues long. Trimming took 5 bases from V and 5 from J, leaving 18 bases between them. CDR3 protein: CASSQPGPRGETQYF. DNA of the CDR3: TGTGCCAGCAGTCAACCGGGACCCCGGGGGGAGACCCAGTACTTC.

The chain combines TRBV2 with TRBJ2-3; 8 nucleotides line up with TRBD2. CDR1 and CDR2 (germline): SNHLY, FYNNEI. The CDR3 is 15 amino acids. V gave up 8 bases and J gave up 0 bases; unmatched junction bases: 7. Here the CDR3 DNA reads TGTGCCAGCCAACTAGCGGATATAAGCACAGATACGCAGTATTTT. This translates into CASQLADISTDTQYF.

The V gene is TRBV7-9, the J gene TRBJ1-2, with D possibly TRBD1 on 5 matching bases. This CDR3 is built from 16 residues. Per the germline V gene, CDR1 is SEHNR and CDR2 is FQNEAQ (reference sequence). The germline V and J ends were trimmed by 1 base and 1 base, with 13 bases remaining between them. The CDR3 DNA reads TGTGCCAGCAGCTTAGATACGGGGGATAATAACTATGGCTACACCTTC. Protein: CASSLDTGDNNYGYTF.

Comment on this clone: The sample carries other DNA sequences with the same CDR3. The chain employs TRBV5-1 and TRBJ1-1; D possibly corresponds to TRBD1 (6 bases). The V end was cut by 0 bases, the J end by 0 bases, with 6 bases between. Germline CDR1 and CDR2: SGHRS and YFSETQ. The CDR3 is 14 residues long. The CDR3 sequence: CASSLDRVNTEAFF. The CDR3 DNA reads as TGCGCCAGCAGCTTGGACAGGGTGAACACTGAAGCTTTCTTT.

This clone was observed a single time. The chain links TRBV7-9 to TRBJ2-3, with 7 bases identical to TRBD2. This CDR3 spans 17 amino acids. V shed 3 bases and J 4 bases; nucleotides not matched to a gene: 13. Germline V gene data show CDR1 as SEHNR and CDR2 as FQNEAQ (reference sequence). The DNA of the CDR3 is TGTGCCAGCAGCTTTTCCCTTGGCGGGAGTTCCCCAGATACGCAGTATTTT. Its protein is CASSFSLGGSSPDTQYF.

This CDR3 is CSVEDRQGVRETQYF. CDR3 nucleotide sequence: TGCAGCGTTGAAGATAGGCAGGGGGTCCGAGAGACCCAGTACTTC. The chain employs TRBV29-1 and TRBJ2-5, with 7 bases that match TRBD1. The trim removed 0 bases at V and 4 bases at J, leaving 8 bases unmatched. Germline CDR1 is SQVTM and CDR2 is ANQGSEA. The CDR3 is made up of 15 amino acids.

The rearrangement links TRBV2 to TRBJ2-7, with 10 bases matching TRBD2. CDR3 length equals 14 residues. Trimming removed 5 bases from V and 2 bases from J; junction bases left unmatched: 3. Germline values: CDR1 SNHLY, CDR2 FYNNEI. CDR3 nucleotide sequence: TGTGCCAGCAGTACTAGCGGGACTACCTACGAGCAGTACTTC. This codes for CASSTSGTTYEQYF.

The rearrangement uses TRBV7-2 and TRBJ1-1, with no clear D. This CDR3 spans 15 amino acids. Per germline, CDR1 SGHTA and CDR2 FQGNSA. Trimming removed 1 base from V and 1 base from J, with 10 bases in between. CDR3 sequence (DNA): TGTGCCAGCAGCTTAGGCGTTTTGAGGAACACTGAAGCTTTCTTT. It yields the protein CASSLGVLRNTEAFF. Combining the CDR3 with reference TRBV7-2 and TRBJ1-1 gives the whole variable domain GAGVSQSPSNKVTEKGKDVELRCDPISGHTALYWYRQSLGQGLEFLIYFQGNSAPDKSGLPSDRFSAERTGGSVSTLTIQRTQQEDSAVYLCASSLGVLRNTEAFFGQGTRLTVV.

This clone was seen a single time. The chain couples TRBV28 to TRBJ1-1, with D possibly matching TRBD1 (5 bases). CDR3 length equals 17 residues. V lost 1 base to trimming and J lost 5 bases, with 20 bases between them. Germline V gene lookup returns CDR1 MDHEN and CDR2 SYDVKM. CDR3 DNA: TGTGCCAGCAGTTTATATGTCGGGGGGTCCCTTCCGACTGAAGCTTTCTTT. This translates into CASSLYVGGSLPTEAFF.

The chain employs TRBV15 and TRBJ1-5; D is ambiguous. The ends were cut back, 6 bases at V and 0 bases at J, with 6 bases in the middle. CDR3 length: 13 amino acids. Germline CDR1 reads LNHNV; CDR2 reads YYDKDF (reference sequence). Written as DNA, the CDR3 is TGTGCCACCAGTGTAGATAGCAATCAGCCCCAGCATTTT. Translation: CATSVDSNQPQHF.

This clone came up once. Other nucleotide sequences from this sample produce the same CDR3. The chain recombines TRBV18 with TRBJ2-5; D uncertain. The CDR3 runs 12 residues. V shed 4 bases and J shed 0 bases, with 3 bases lying between them. CDR1 is KGHSH, CDR2 LQKENI, per germline. Here the CDR3 reads CASSLYQETQYF. The CDR3, as DNA: TGTGCCAGCTCACTGTACCAAGAGACCCAGTACTTC.